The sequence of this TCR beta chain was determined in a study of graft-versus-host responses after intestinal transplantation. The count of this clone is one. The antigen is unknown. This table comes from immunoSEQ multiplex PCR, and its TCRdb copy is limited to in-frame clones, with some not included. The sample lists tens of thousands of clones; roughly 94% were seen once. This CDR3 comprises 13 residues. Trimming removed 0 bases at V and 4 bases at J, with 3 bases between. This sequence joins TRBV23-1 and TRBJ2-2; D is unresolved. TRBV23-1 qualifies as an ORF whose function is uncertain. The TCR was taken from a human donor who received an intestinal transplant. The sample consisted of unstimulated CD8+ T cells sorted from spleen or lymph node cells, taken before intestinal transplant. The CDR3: CASSQSSTGELFF. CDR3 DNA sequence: TGCGCCAGCAGTCAATCGAGCACCGGGGAGCTGTTTTTT.